The TCR beta chain described here comes from a study of OX40 agonist ivuxolimab in advanced cancers. Notes on the study in general: Among patients with partial responses at 0.1-3.0 mg/kg, clonal expansion was among the lowest. The work left the antigen specificity of expanded peripheral T cells undetermined. The authors also found low normalized T-cell clonal expansion in some nonresponders. More expanded clones were found, on average, in CD8+ than in CD4+ T cells.

Concerning this clone itself: The antigen is undetermined.

Data came from immunoSEQ multiplex PCR; TCRdb stores just in-frame clones and leaves some out. The sample lists 80,000 or so clones, about 83% occurring once. This material consisted of CD4+ or CD8+ T cells sorted from blood, taken in a trial of the OX40 agonist ivuxolimab. This TCR was recovered from an adult with an advanced solid tumor such as melanoma, head and neck, liver or kidney cancer.

The CDR3 DNA reads TGTGCCAGCAGTGAAGGATACGTTAGACCGGGACCCCTCCAAGAGACCCAGTACTTC. It yields the protein CASSEGYVRPGPLQETQYF. This chain joins TRBV2 and TRBJ2-5, with D possibly called TRBD1 or TRBD2 (5 bases each). Trimming took off 1 base at V and 1 base at J, with 22 bases between the two ends. The CDR3 length is 19 residues. Germline V gene sequence: CDR1 SNHLY, CDR2 FYNNEI.